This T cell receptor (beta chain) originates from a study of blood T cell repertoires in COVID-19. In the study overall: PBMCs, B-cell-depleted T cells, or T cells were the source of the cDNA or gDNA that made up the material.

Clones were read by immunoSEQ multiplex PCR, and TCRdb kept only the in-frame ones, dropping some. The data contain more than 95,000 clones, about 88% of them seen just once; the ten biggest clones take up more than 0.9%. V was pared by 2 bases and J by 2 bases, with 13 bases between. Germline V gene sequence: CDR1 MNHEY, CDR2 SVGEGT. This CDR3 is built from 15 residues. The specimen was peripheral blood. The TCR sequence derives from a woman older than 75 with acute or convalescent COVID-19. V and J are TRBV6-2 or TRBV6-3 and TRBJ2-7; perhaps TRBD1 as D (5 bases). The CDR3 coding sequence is TGTGCCAGCAGTTACCCCCAGGGAAATCCCTACGAGCAGTACTTC. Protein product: CASSYPQGNPYEQYF.